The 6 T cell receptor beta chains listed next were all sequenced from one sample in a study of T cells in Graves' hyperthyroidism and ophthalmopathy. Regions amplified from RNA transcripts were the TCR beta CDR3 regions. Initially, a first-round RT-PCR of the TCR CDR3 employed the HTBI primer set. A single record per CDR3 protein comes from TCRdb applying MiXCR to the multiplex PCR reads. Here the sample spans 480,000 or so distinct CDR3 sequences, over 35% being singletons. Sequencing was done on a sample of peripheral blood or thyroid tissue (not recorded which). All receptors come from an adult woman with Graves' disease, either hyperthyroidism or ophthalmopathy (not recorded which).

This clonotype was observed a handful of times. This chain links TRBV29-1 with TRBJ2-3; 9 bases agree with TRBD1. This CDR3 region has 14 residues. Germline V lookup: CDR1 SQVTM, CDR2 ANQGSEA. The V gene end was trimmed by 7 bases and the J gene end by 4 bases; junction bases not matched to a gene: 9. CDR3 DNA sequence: TGCAGCGGCTCCGGGACAGGGATGGCAGATACGCAGTATTTT. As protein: CSGSGTGMADTQYF.

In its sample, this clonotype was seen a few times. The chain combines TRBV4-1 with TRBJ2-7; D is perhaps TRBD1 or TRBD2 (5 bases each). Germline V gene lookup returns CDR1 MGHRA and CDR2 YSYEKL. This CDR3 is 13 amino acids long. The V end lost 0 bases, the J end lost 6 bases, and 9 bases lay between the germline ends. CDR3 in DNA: TGCGCCAGCAGCCAAGATTGGGGGAGCGAGCAGTACTTC. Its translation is CASSQDWGSEQYF.

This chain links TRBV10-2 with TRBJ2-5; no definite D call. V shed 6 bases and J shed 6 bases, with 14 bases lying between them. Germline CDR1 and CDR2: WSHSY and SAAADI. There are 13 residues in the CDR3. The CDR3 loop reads CASRLNRMKTQYF. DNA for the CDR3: TGCGCCAGCAGGCTTAATAGGATGAAGACCCAGTACTTC.

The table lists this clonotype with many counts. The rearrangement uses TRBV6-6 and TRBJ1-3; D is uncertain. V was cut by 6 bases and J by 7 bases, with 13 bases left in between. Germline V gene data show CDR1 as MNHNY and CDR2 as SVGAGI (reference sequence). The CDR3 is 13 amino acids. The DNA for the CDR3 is TGTGCCAGCAGGGCCGGACTAGGTAACACCATATATTTT. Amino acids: CASRAGLGNTIYF.

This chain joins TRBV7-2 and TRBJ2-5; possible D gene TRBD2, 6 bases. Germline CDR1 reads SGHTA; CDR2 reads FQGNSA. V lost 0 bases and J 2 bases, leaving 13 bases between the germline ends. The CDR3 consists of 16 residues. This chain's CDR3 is CASSLAPLASQETQYF. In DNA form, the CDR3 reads TGTGCCAGCAGCTTAGCACCACTAGCTTCTCAAGAGACCCAGTACTTC.

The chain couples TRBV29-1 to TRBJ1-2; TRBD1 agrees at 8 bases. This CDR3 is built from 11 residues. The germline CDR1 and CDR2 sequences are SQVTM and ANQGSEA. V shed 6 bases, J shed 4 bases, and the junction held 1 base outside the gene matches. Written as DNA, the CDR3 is TGCAGCGTGGACAGGGCCTATGGCTACACCTTC. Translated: CSVDRAYGYTF.